This T cell receptor (beta chain) was found in a study of T cells in Graves' hyperthyroidism and ophthalmopathy. Study-level background: Sampling of peripheral blood happened at initial diagnosis, prior to any treatment.

CDR3 size: 15 residues. CDR1 and CDR2 from the germline V gene are SGDLS and YYNGEE. V dropped 3 bases and J dropped 6; count of bases not matched to a gene: 8. Uncontrolled infection, other autoimmune disease, pregnancy or lactation barred patients from enrollment. Diagnosing involved the use of clinical symptoms, serum thyroxine and TRAb, thyroid ultrasound and orbital computed tomography. RNA transcripts were the template for amplifying TCR beta CDR3 regions. RT-PCR in the first round (using the HTBI primer set) targeted the TCR CDR3. In TCRdb, the multiplex PCR reads were re-called with MiXCR into one record per CDR3 protein. The data contain fewer than 400,000 distinct CDR3 sequences, approximately 25% of them singletons.

The chain recombines TRBV9 with TRBJ2-7; TRBD1 aligns across 11 bases. The source of this sequence is a man in his forties or fifties with Graves' hyperthyroidism. The sample consisted of blood. CDR3 amino acids: CASSATGGTGGEQYF. The DNA of the CDR3 is TGTGCCAGCAGCGCCACCGGAGGGACAGGGGGCGAGCAGTACTTC. Complete variable domain (other parts from reference TRBV9 and TRBJ2-7): DSGVTQTPKHLITATGQRVTLRCSPRSGDLSVYWYQQSLDQGLQFLIQYYNGEERAKGNILERFSAQQFPDLHSELNLSSLELGDSALYFCASSATGGTGGEQYFGPGTRLTVT.